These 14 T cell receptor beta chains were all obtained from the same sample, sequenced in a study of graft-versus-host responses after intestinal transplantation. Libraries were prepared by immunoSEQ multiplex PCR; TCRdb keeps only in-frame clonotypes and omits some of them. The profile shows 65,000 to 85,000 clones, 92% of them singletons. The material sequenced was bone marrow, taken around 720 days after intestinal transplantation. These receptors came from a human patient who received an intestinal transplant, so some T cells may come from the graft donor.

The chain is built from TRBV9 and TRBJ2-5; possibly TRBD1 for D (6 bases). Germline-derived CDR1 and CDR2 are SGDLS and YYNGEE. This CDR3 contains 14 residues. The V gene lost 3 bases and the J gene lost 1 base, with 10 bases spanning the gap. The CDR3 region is CASSGTAIQETQYF. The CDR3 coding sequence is TGTGCCAGCAGCGGGACAGCGATCCAAGAGACCCAGTACTTC.

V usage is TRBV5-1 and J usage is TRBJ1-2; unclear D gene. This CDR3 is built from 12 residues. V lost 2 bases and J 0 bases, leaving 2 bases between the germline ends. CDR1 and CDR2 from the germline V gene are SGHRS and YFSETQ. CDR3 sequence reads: CASSLSNYGYTF. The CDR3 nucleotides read TGCGCCAGCAGCTTATCTAACTATGGCTACACCTTC.

CDR3 bases: TGCGCCAGCAGCCTTGACGGTTACTCTGGAAACACCATATATTTT. Translation gives CASSLDGYSGNTIYF. The V call is TRBV5-1, the J call TRBJ1-3; D gene unclear. The CDR3 has 15 residues. Germline loops: CDR1 SGHRS, CDR2 YFSETQ. V was clipped by 4 bases and J by 0 bases, with 11 bases between them. The complete variable domain, with remaining parts taken from reference TRBV5-1 and TRBJ1-3, reads KAGVTQTPRYLIKTRGQQVTLSCSPISGHRSVSWYQQTPGQGLQFLFEYFSETQRNKGNFPGRFSGRQFSNSRSEMNVSTLELGDSALYLCASSLDGYSGNTIYFGEGSWLTVV.

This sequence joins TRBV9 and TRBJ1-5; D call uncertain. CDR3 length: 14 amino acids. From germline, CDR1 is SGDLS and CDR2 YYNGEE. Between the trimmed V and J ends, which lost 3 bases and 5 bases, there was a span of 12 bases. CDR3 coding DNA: TGTGCCAGCAGCGAGTACGGGGTTGATCAGCCCCAGCATTTT. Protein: CASSEYGVDQPQHF.

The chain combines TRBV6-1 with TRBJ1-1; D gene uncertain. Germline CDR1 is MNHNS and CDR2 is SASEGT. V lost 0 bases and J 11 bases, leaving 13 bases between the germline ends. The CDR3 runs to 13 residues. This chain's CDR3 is CASSEAVRSGAFF. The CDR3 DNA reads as TGTGCCAGCAGTGAAGCTGTCCGTAGCGGGGCTTTCTTT.

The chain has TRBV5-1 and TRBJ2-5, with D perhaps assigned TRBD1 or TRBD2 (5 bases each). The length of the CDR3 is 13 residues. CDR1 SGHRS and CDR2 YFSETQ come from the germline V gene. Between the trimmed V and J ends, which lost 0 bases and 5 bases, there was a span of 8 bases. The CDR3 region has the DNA TGCGCCAGCAGCTTGGGGGGCGGGGAGACCCAGTACTTC. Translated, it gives CASSLGGGETQYF.

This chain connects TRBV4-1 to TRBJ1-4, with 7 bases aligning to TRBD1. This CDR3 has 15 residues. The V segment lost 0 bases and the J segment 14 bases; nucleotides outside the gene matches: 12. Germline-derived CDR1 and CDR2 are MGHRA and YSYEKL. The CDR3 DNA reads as TGCGCCAGCAGCCAAGACCAGGACAGGACAGCAGGTCTGTTTTTT. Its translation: CASSQDQDRTAGLFF.

CDR3 loop: CASSLGTSYEQYF. CDR3 coding DNA: TGTGCCAGCAGCTTAGGCACCTCCTACGAGCAGTACTTC. This chain uses TRBV11-2 with TRBJ2-7; no reliable D call. With 1 base removed from V and 0 bases from J, the gap between germline ends came to 4 bases. The CDR3 runs to 13 residues. Germline V gives CDR1 SGHAT, CDR2 FQNNGV.

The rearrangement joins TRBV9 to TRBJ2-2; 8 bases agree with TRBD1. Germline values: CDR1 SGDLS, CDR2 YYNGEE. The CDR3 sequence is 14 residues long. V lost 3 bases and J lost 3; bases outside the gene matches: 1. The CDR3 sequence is CASSETGDTGELFF. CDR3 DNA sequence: TGTGCCAGCAGCGAGACAGGGGACACCGGGGAGCTGTTTTTT.

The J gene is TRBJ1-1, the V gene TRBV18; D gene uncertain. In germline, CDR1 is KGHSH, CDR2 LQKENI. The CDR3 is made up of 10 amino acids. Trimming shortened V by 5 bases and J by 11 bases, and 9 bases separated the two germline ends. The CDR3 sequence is CASSEGSAFF. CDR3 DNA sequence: TGTGCCAGCTCAGAAGGGAGCGCTTTCTTT.

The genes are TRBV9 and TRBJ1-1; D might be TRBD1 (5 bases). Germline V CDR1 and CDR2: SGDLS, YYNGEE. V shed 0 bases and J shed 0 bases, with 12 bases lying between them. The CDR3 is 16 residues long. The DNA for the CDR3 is TGTGCCAGCAGCGTAGTTACAGGAGAAATGAACACTGAAGCTTTCTTT. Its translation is CASSVVTGEMNTEAFF. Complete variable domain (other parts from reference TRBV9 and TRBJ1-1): DSGVTQTPKHLITATGQRVTLRCSPRSGDLSVYWYQQSLDQGLQFLIQYYNGEERAKGNILERFSAQQFPDLHSELNLSSLELGDSALYFCASSVVTGEMNTEAFFGQGTRLTVV.

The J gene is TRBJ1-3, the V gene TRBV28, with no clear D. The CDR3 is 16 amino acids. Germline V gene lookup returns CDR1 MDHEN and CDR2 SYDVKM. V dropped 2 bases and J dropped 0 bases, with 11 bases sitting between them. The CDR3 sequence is CASSLTPGDSGNTIYF. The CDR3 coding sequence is TGTGCCAGCAGTTTAACCCCGGGAGACTCTGGAAACACCATATATTTT.

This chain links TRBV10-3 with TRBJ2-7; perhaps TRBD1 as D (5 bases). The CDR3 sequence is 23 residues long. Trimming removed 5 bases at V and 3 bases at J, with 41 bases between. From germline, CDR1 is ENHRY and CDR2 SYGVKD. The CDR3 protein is CAISPRQDSRSTFREILNYEQYF. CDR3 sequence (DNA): TGTGCCATCAGTCCCCGCCAAGACAGTCGGTCTACGTTCCGAGAAATACTAAACTACGAGCAGTACTTC.

CDR3 nucleotide sequence: TGTGCCAGCAGCGCCGGGACAGGGGGGCCCAAAAACATTCAGTACTTC. Translating it yields CASSAGTGGPKNIQYF. The chain links TRBV9 to TRBJ2-4; the match to TRBD1 covers 11 bases. Germline lookup yields CDR1 SGDLS and CDR2 YYNGEE. Unmatched junction bases numbered 4, after V lost 3 bases and J lost 2 bases. This CDR3 has 16 amino acids.